The present T cell receptor (beta chain) was sequenced within a study of cytomegalovirus exposure and HLA in healthy donors. Although they were nominally healthy when sampled, donors likely had unrecorded immune exposures. Study results and caveats: In a later analysis, an Asian-associated ancestry cluster reportedly showed fewer N-insertions than the roughly 690-donor mean. Most of the TCR beta V segments (in an earlier analysis) were productive either about 87% or about 30% of the time.

The primer mix had 60 Vbeta and 13 Jbeta primers. Authors' data handling: Some 11 million of the 80 million or so unique TCR beta chains counted in a later analysis were shared. Clones were sequenced by immunoSEQ multiplex PCR, and TCRdb holds only the in-frame ones, with some missing. V and J calls plus clone size are reproduced from that table; the DNA served to infer D and trimming. Here the sample spans approximately 71,000 clones, less than 80% being singletons. The length of the CDR3 is 14 residues. V was trimmed by 4 bases and J by 6 bases, leaving 10 bases between them. Germline CDR1 reads SNHLY; CDR2 reads FYNNEI. Turning to this clone: Its target is unknown.

The specimen was PBMCs. The TCR comes from a woman aged 40 to 50 in good health and CMV-seropositive. The rearrangement uses TRBV2 and TRBJ1-6; D unresolved. CDR3 nucleotide sequence: TGTGCCAGCAGTGGCGGTTCTCTTAATTCACCCCTCCACTTT. Translation gives CASSGGSLNSPLHF.